These 7 T cell receptor beta chains came from one sample sequenced in a study of CD8+CD57+ T cells in acquired aplastic anemia. Template material for TCR beta VDJ and CDR3 profiling consisted of genomic DNA. TCRdb fed the reads into MiXCR, producing one record per CDR3 protein. The sample yields 200,000 to 300,000 distinct CDR3 sequences, around 82% seen once. For sequencing, patients were chosen who had shown expansion of CD8+CD57+ cells by flow cytometry. Input material: sorted CD4+, CD8+, or CD8+CD57+ T cells (not recorded which) from PBMCs. These receptors were collected from a human donor with aplastic anemia.

With respect to this clonotype: This likely comes from a read error, as the CDR3 has no conserved phenylalanine or tryptophan at its end. The DNA is left out, because the CDR3 cannot be placed on it with certainty; the CDR3 is given as TCRdb lists it. The V gene is TRBV7-8, the J gene TRBJ1-2. Germline CDR1 and CDR2: SGHVS and FQNEAQ. The CDR3 has 13 residues if both end residues are counted. CDR3: CASSQGLAGGNPY.

CDR3: CASSYGVKGGQFF. In nucleotides, the CDR3 is TGTGCCAGCAGCTACGGGGTTAAGGGTGGACAGTTCTTT. This chain uses TRBV7-8 with TRBJ1-1; tentative D call: TRBD1 (6 bases). This CDR3 region has 13 residues. CDR1 is SGHVS, CDR2 FQNEAQ, per germline. Trimming removed 4 bases at V and 14 bases at J, with 20 bases between.

V is TRBV24-1 and J is TRBJ2-2, with no clear D. Trimming left V 7 bases short and J 7 bases short, with 12 bases between. The CDR3 is 13 residues long. Per germline, CDR1 KGHDR and CDR2 SFDVKD. The CDR3 DNA reads as TGTGCCACCAGGGGTTCTTTCATCGGGGAGCTGTTTTTT. This sequence encodes CATRGSFIGELFF.

This clonotype has at least ten counts. This chain connects TRBV7-2 to TRBJ2-1; D ambiguous. The CDR3 covers 9 residues. Per germline, CDR1 SGHTA and CDR2 FQGNSA. Trimming removed 5 bases from V and 14 bases from J, with 7 bases in between. CDR3 residues: CASSRLEFF. CDR3 sequence (DNA): TGTGCCAGCAGCCGCCTAGAGTTCTTC.

To note about this clonotype: The junction differs from germline at one of its ends, possibly a read error. The chain carries TRBV7-6 and TRBJ1-5; D is unclear. The germline V gene has CDR1 SGHVS and CDR2 FNYEAQ. The CDR3 runs to 17 residues. CDR3 residues: CASSLTADRNHNPPQHF. DNA of the CDR3: TGTGCCAGCAGCTTAACTGCCGACCGTAATCACAATCCGCCCCAGCATTTT. The full variable domain, in which reference TRBV7-6 and TRBJ1-5 provide the parts outside the CDR3, is GAGVSQSPRYKVTKRGQDVALRCDPISGHVSLYWYRQALGQGPEFLTYFNYEAQQDKSGLPNDRFSAERPEGSISTLTIQRTEQRDSAMYRCASSLTADRNHNPPQHFGDGTRLSIL.

V gene TRBV7-3 combines with J gene TRBJ2-3; 8 nucleotides match TRBD2. This CDR3 is 15 amino acids long. Germline trimming cut 6 bases from V and 9 bases from J; bases unmatched to any gene: 14. In germline, CDR1 is SGHTA, CDR2 FQGTGA. The DNA of the CDR3 is TGTGCCAGCAGTTCCAGCGGGAGCTGGGGAGAGACGCAGTATTTT. This codes for CASSSSGSWGETQYF. The full variable domain, in which reference TRBV7-3 and TRBJ2-3 provide the parts outside the CDR3, is GAGVSQTPSNKVTEKGKYVELRCDPISGHTALYWYRQSLGQGPEFLIYFQGTGAADDSGLPNDRFFAVRPEGSVSTLKIQRTERGDSAVYLCASSSSGSWGETQYFGPGTRLTVL.

The chain employs TRBV7-6 and TRBJ2-7; possible D gene TRBD1, 6 bases. The CDR3 extends over 15 amino acids. Germline V lookup: CDR1 SGHVS, CDR2 FNYEAQ. Trimming took 5 bases from V and 10 from J, leaving 24 bases between them. This CDR3 is CASSPPTGSEAFQYF. The CDR3 coding sequence is TGTGCCAGCAGCCCCCCTACAGGGAGTGAAGCCTTCCAGTACTTC.